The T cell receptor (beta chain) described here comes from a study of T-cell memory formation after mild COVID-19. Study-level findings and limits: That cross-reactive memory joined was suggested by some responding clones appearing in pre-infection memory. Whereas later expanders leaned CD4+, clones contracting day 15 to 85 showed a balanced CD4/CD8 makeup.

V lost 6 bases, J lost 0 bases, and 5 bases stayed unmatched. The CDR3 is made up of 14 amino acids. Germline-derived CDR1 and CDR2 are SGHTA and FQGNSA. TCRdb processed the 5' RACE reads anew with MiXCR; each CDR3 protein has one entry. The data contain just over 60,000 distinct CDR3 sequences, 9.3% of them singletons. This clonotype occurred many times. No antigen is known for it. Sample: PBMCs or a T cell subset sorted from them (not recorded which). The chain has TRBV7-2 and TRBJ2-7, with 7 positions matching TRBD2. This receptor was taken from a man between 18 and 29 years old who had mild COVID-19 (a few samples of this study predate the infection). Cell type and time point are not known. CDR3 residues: CASSSGGNSYEQYF. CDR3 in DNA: TGTGCCAGCAGTTCGGGGGGTAACTCCTACGAGCAGTACTTC.